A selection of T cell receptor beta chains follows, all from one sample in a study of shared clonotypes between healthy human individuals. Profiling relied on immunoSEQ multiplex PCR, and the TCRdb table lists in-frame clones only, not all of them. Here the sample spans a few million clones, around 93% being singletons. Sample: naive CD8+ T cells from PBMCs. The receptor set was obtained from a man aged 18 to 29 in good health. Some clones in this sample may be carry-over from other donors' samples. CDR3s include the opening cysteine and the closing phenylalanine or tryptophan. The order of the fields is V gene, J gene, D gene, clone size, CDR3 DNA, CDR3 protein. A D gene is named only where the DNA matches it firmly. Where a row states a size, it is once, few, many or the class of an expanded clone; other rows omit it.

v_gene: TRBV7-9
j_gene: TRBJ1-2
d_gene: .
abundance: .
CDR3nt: TGTGCCAGCAGCTTCAACGGACGGCACTACACCTTC
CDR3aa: CASSFNGRHYTF

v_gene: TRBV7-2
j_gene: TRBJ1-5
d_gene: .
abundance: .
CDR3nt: TGTGCCAGCAGCTTAGGGGGGGCTGGTAATCAGCCCCAGCATTTT
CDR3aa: CASSLGGAGNQPQHF

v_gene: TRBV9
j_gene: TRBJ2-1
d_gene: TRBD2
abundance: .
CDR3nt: TGTGCCAGCAGCGTTGGTCAGGGAGGGCCCAATGAGCAGTTCTTC
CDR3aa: CASSVGQGGPNEQFF

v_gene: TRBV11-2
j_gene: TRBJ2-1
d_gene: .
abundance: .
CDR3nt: TGTGCCAGCGGTACGGTTAGCTTATACAATGAGCAGTTCTTC
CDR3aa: CASGTVSLYNEQFF

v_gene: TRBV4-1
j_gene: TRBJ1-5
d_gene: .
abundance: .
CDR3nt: TGCGCCAGCAGCCAAGATATTGAGTCTCGCTATCAGCCCGGGCATTTT
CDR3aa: CASSQDIESRYQPGHF

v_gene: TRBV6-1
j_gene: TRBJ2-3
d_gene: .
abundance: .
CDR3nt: TGTGCCAGCAGTGAGCAGGCAGGGTGGCCAGATACGCAGTATTTT
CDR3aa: CASSEQAGWPDTQYF

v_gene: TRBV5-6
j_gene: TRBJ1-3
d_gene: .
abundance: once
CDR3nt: TGTGCCAGCACAAACGGACCCTCTGGAAACACCATATATTTT
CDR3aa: CASTNGPSGNTIYF

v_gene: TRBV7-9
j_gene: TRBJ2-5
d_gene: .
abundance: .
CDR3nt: TGTGCCAGCAGCCACTCTCCAGAGACCCAGTACTTC
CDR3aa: CASSHSPETQYF

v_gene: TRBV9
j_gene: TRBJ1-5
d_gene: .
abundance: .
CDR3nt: TGTGCCAGCAGCACCTACAGGGAAGGAGGGCCCCAGCATTTT
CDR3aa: CASSTYREGGPQHF

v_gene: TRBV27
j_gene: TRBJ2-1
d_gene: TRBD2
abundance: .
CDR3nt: TGTGCCAGCAGAGTCTCTAGCGGGGCCTACAATGAGCAGTTCTTC
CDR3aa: CASRVSSGAYNEQFF

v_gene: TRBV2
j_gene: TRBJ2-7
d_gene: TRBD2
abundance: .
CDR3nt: TGTGCCAGCAGTGGGTCCCGGACTAGCGGGATTCTGTACGAGCAGTACTTC
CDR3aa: CASSGSRTSGILYEQYF

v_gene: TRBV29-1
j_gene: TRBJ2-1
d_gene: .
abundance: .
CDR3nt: TGCAGCGTTGAAGATCTAGGGCGCGGGTCCTACAATGAGCAGTTCTTC
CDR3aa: CSVEDLGRGSYNEQFF

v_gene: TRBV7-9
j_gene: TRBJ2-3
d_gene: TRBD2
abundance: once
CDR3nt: TGTGCCAGCAGTCCGATCCCAAGGGACTATTTTAGCACAGATACGCAGTATTTT
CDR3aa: CASSPIPRDYFSTDTQYF

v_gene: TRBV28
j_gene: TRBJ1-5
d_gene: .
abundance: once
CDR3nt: TGTGCCAGCGCGGAGGACATACAAAGCAATCAGCCCCAGCATTTT
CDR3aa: CASAEDIQSNQPQHF

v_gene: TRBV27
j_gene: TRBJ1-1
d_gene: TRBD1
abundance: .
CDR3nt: TGTGCCAGCAGTTTAGGGACAGGGTTAACGACTGAAGCTTTCTTT
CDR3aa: CASSLGTGLTTEAFF

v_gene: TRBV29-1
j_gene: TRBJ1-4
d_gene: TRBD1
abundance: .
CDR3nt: TGCAGCGGTGTAACAGGGGGCGAACTGTTTTTT
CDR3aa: CSGVTGGELFF

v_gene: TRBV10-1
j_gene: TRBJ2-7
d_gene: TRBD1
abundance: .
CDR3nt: TGCGCCAGCAGTTCGGGCAGGGGGCCGGACGAGCAGTACTTC
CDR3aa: CASSSGRGPDEQYF

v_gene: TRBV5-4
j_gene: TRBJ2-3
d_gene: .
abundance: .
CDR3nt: TGTGCCAGCAGCTTGGAGGGACTCGGTGGCCATAGTGGCACAGATACGCAGTATTTT
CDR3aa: CASSLEGLGGHSGTDTQYF

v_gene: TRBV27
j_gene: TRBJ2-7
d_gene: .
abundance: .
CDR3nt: TGTGCCAGCAGTTTTGGGCCCGGTGGGACCTACGAGCAGTACTTC
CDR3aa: CASSFGPGGTYEQYF

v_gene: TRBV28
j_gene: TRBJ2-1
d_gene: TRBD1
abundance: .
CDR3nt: TGTGCCAGCACCCCTACAGGACAGGCGAGGCATGAGCAGTTCTTC
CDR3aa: CASTPTGQARHEQFF

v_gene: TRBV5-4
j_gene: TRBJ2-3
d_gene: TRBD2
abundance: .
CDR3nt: TGTGCCAGCAGCTTGGGGACTAGCGGGAGTGATACGCAGTATTTT
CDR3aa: CASSLGTSGSDTQYF

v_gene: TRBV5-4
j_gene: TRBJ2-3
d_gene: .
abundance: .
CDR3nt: TGTGCCAGCAGCTATAACAGGGACCGAAGAGATACGCAGTATTTT
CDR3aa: CASSYNRDRRDTQYF

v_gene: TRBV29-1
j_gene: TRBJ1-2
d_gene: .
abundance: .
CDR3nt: TGCAGCGTGAAGAAGGACATTCAATACACCTTC
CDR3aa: CSVKKDIQYTF

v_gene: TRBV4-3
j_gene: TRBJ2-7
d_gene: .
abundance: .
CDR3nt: TGCGCCAGCAGCCCGGGACTCTTCTACGAGCAGTACTTC
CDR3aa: CASSPGLFYEQYF

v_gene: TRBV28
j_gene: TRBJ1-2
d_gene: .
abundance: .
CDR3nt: TGTGCCAGCAGTTTATCGGACCCCACAGGGTCCGGAACCTTC
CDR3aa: CASSLSDPTGSGTF

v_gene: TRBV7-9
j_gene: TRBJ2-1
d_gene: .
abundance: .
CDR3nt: TGTGCCAGCAGCTTAGGGCAGCCGAGCTCCTACAATGAGCAGTTCTTC
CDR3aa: CASSLGQPSSYNEQFF

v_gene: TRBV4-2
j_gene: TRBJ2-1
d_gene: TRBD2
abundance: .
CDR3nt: TGTGCCAGCAGCCCTCGACTAGCGGGAAGTTACAATGAGCAGTTCTTC
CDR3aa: CASSPRLAGSYNEQFF